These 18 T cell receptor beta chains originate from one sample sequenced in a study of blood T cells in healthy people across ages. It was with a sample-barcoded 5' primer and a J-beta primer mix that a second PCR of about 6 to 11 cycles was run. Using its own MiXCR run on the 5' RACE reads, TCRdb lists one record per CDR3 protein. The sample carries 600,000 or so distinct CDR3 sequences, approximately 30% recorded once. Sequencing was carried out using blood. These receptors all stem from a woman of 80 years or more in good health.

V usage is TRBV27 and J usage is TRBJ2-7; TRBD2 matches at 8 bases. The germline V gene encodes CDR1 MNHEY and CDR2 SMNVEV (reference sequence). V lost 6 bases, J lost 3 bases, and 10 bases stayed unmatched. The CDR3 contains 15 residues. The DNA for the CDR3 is TGTGCCAGCAGGCAACCGGGACTAGGAGACTACGAGCAGTACTTC. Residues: CASRQPGLGDYEQYF.

For the CDR3, the DNA is TGTGCCAGCAGTATCAGGGTTGGGACTGAAGCTTTCTTT. As protein: CASSIRVGTEAFF. This sequence joins TRBV6-1 and TRBJ1-1, with D possibly matching TRBD1 (5 bases). There are 13 residues in the CDR3. V was pared by 5 bases and J by 5 bases, with 12 bases between. Per germline, CDR1 MNHNS and CDR2 SASEGT.

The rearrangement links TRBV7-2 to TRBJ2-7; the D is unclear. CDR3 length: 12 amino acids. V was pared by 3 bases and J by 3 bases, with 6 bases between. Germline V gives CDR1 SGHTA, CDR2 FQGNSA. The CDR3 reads CASSFIDYEQYF. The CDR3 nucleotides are TGTGCCAGCAGCTTTATAGACTACGAGCAGTACTTC.

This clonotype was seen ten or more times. CDR3 nucleotide sequence: TGTGCCATCAGTGAGTCTACAGGGGGCTACAATGAGCAGTTCTTC. Translation gives CAISESTGGYNEQFF. The chain carries TRBV10-3 and TRBJ2-1; 8 nucleotides match TRBD1. Looked up from germline, CDR1 is ENHRY and CDR2 is SYGVKD. The CDR3 has 15 amino acids. V lost 0 bases and J lost 3; bases outside the gene matches: 1.

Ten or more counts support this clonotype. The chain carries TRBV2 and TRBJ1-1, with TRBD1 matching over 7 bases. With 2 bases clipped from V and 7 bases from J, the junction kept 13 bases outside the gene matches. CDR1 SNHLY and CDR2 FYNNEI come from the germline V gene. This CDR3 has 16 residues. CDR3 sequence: CASSEMPTGVQGEAFF. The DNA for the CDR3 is TGTGCCAGCAGTGAAATGCCTACAGGGGTTCAGGGTGAAGCTTTCTTT.

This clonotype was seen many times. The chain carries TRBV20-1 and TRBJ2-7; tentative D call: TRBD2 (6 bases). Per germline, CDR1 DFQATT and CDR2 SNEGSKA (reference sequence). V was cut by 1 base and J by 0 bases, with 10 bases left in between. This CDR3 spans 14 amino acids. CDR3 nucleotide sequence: TGCAGTGCTAGAGGGGACTTCCACTCCTACGAGCAGTACTTC. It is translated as CSARGDFHSYEQYF.

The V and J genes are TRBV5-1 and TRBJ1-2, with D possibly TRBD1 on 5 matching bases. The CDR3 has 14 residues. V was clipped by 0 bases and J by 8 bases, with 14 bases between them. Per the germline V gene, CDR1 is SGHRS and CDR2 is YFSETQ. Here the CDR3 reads CASSLGSRDVGYTF. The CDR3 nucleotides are TGCGCCAGCAGCTTGGGAAGCCGGGACGTCGGCTACACCTTC.

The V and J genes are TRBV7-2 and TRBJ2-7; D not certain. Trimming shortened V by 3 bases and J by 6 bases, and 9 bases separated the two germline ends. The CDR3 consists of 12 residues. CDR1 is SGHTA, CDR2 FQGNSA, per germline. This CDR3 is CASSFNTGEQYF. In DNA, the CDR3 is TGTGCCAGCAGCTTTAATACTGGCGAGCAGTACTTC.

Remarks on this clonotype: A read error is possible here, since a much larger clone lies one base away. As DNA, the CDR3 is TGTGCCAGCAGCCAACTCGGGGCTAGCGGGCGGGAGCAGTACTTC. Translating gives CASSQLGASGREQYF. V and J are TRBV3-1 and TRBJ2-7, with 8 bases matching TRBD2. The CDR3 is 15 amino acids. V was pared by 2 bases and J by 7 bases, with 10 bases of the junction left unmatched. From germline, CDR1 is LGHDT and CDR2 YNNKEL (reference sequence).

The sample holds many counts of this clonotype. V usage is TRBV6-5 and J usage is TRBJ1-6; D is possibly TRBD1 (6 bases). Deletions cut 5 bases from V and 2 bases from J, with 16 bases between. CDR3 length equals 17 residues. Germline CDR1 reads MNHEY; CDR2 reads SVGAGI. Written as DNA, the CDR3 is TGTGCCAGCAGTCCTACACAGGGCACTGCCTATAATTCACCCCTCCACTTT. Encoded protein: CASSPTQGTAYNSPLHF.

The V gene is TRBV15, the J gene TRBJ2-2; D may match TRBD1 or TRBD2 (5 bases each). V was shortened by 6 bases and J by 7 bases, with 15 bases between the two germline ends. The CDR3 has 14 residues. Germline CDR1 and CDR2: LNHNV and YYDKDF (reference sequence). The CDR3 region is CATRSSGSGGELFF. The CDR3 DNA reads TGTGCCACCAGATCTTCAGGGAGTGGCGGGGAGCTGTTTTTT.

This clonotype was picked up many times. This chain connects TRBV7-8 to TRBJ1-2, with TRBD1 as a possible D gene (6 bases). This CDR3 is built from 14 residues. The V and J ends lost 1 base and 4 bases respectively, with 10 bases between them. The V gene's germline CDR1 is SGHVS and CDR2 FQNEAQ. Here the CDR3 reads CASSLVLDSYGYTF. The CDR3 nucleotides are TGTGCCAGCAGCTTAGTTCTGGACAGCTATGGCTACACCTTC.

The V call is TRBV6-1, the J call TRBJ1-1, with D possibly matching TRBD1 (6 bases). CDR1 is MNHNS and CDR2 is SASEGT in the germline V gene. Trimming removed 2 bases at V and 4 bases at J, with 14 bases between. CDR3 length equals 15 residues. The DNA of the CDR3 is TGTGCCAGCAGTGAACCCACAGGGATGGGCACTGAAGCTTTCTTT. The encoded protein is CASSEPTGMGTEAFF.

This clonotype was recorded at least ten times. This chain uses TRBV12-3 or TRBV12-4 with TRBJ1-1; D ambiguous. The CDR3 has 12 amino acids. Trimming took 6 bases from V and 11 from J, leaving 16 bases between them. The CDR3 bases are TGTGCCAGCAGCCAGTCAACGGGAACGGCTTTCTTT. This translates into CASSQSTGTAFF.

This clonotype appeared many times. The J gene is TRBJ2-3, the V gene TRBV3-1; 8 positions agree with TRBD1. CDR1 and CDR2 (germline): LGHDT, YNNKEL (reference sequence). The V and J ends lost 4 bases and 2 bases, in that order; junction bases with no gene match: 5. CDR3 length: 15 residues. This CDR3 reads CASSLRTGTTDTQYF. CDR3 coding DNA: TGTGCCAGCAGCCTCCGGACAGGGACCACAGATACGCAGTATTTT.

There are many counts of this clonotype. The CDR3 sequence is CAWRGGGDTQYF. The CDR3 DNA reads TGTGCCTGGAGGGGCGGGGGAGATACGCAGTATTTT. The chain carries TRBV30 and TRBJ2-3; 7 positions agree with TRBD2. The trim removed 3 bases at V and 5 bases at J, leaving 2 bases unmatched. Germline V gene data show CDR1 as GTSNPN and CDR2 as SVGIG (reference sequence). CDR3 length equals 12 residues. Using reference TRBV30 and TRBJ2-3 for the parts outside the CDR3, the full variable domain is SQTIHQWPATLVQPVGSPLSLECTVEGTSNPNLYWYRQAAGRGLQLLFYSVGIGQISSEVPQNLSASRPQDRQFILSSKKLLLSDSGFYLCAWRGGGDTQYFGPGTRLTVL.

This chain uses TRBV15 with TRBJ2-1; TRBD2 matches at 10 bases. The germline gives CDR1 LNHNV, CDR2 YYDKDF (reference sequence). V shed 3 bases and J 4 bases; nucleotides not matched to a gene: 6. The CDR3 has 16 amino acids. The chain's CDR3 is CATSSSTSGLYNEQFF. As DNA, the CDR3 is TGTGCCACCAGCAGTTCGACTAGCGGGTTATACAATGAGCAGTTCTTC.

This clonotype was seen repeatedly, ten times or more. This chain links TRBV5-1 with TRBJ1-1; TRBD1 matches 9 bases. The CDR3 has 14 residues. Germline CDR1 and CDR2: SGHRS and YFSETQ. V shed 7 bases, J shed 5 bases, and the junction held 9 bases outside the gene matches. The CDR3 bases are TGCGCCAGCGCCAAGACAGGGGGTAGAACTGAAGCTTTCTTT. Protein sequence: CASAKTGGRTEAFF.